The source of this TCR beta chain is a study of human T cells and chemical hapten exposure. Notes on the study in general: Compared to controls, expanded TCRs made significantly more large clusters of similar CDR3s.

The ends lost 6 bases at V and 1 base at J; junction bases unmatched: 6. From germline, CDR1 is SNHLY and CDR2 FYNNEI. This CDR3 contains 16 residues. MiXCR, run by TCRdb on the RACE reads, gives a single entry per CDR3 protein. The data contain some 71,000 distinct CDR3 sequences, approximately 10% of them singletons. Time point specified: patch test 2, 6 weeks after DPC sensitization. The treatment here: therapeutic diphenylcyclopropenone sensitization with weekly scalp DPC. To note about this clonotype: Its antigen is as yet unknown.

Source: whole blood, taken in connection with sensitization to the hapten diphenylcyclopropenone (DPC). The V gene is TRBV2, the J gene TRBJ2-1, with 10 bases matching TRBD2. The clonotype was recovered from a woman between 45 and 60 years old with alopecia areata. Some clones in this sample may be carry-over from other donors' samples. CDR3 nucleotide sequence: TGTGCCAGCAGAGCTTTAGCGGGAGGATCCTACAATGAGCAGTTCTTC. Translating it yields CASRALAGGSYNEQFF.